This is a list of T cell receptor beta chains from one sample in a study of cytomegalovirus exposure and HLA in healthy donors. Here immunoSEQ multiplex PCR was the method, and the copy in TCRdb shows in-frame clones only, minus some. The data hold over 45,000 clones, with more than 80% observed a single time. What was sequenced was PBMCs. All receptors derive from a woman aged 18-35 years in good health and CMV-seronegative. Each CDR3 is given with its conserved first and last residue. The D gene is left open where the match is weak. Size is omitted from some rows. Given values are once, few, many or a class for expanded clones.

j_gene,d_gene,abundance,v_gene,len,CDR3nt,CDR3aa
TRBJ1-1,TRBD1,NA,TRBV11-2,15,TGTGCCAGCAGCCCGACCTTCGGACAGGGCACTGAAGCTTTCTTT,CASSPTFGQGTEAFF
TRBJ2-1,NA,NA,TRBV6-6,13,TGTGCTGCCGGCAGGGAACCGTACAATGAGCAGTTCTTC,CAAGREPYNEQFF
TRBJ2-7,NA,NA,TRBV6-5,14,TGTGCCAGTCTCCAGGGGTGGGGCTCCTACGAGCAGTACTTC,CASLQGWGSYEQYF
TRBJ2-4,NA,NA,TRBV5-1,14,TGCGGGGATTTTAAGACAGGACCAAAGAACATTCAGTACTTC,CGDFKTGPKNIQYF
TRBJ1-5,NA,NA,TRBV6-1,15,TGTGCCAGCAGCTACACAGGGTATGGCAATCAGCCCCAGCATTTT,CASSYTGYGNQPQHF
TRBJ2-1,NA,NA,TRBV7-3,15,TGTGCCAGCAGCGGGTGGCCGAGGGTCGACAATGAGCAGTTCTTC,CASSGWPRVDNEQFF
TRBJ1-1,TRBD1,few,TRBV11-3,16,TGTGCCAGCAGCCCCGGACAGGGGAGGGGGAACACTGAAGCTTTCTTT,CASSPGQGRGNTEAFF
TRBJ2-3,NA,few,TRBV21-1,19,TGTGCCAGCAGCAAACAATGGCGAAGTCGGGATAGCGGTCCAGATACGCAGTATTTT,CASSKQWRSRDSGPDTQYF
TRBJ2-6,NA,NA,TRBV27,13,TGTGCCAGCAGCCTCTCTGGGGCCAACGTCCTGACTTTC,CASSLSGANVLTF
TRBJ2-3,NA,NA,TRBV5-6,16,TGTGCCAGCACCCTGGGAGGCGGGACGAGCACAGATACGCAGTATTTT,CASTLGGGTSTDTQYF
TRBJ2-1,NA,NA,TRBV6-1,10,TGTGCCAGCAATAACAATGAGCAGTTCTTC,CASNNNEQFF